This T cell receptor (beta chain) came from a study of T cells in Graves' hyperthyroidism and ophthalmopathy (dated by TCRdb to between 2018 and 2021). For context, the study as a whole: Peripheral blood samples were taken at initial diagnosis, before any treatment was given. In about 6 Graves' hyperthyroidism patients, the study also compared T-cell repertoires from thyroid tissue with T-cell repertoires from blood. A discovery cohort of about a hundred patients, approximately 45 with Graves' ophthalmopathy and 55 to 60 with stable Graves' hyperthyroidism, was used to find distinguishing TCR V-J signatures. For training and testing, the 80 to 100 patients in the discovery cohort were randomly divided in a 7:3 ratio. Prospective prediction of ophthalmopathy was tested in an independent validation cohort consisting of roughly 19 hyperthyroidism patients and approximately 16 patients who later progressed to ophthalmopathy. TCR Vbeta CDR3 sequencing of around 130 peripheral blood samples (about 45 ophthalmopathy, 75 or so hyperthyroidism and some 17 progressor patients) is reported in the paper. After blood sampling, hyperthyroidism patients were treated with methimazole at a starting dose of 30 mg daily, and ophthalmopathy patients were treated with high-dose intravenous methylprednisolone. On the study overall, not on this receptor specifically: During validation, the model predicted progression to ophthalmopathy a median of roughly six months ahead of onset, with almost 71% sensitivity and roughly 75% specificity. Most expanded thyroid clonotypes (frequency above 0.001) were also detected in blood, suggesting blood repertoires may reflect thyroid immune responses. No statistical method was used to set the sample size in advance, and investigators knew the group allocation. Ophthalmopathy was separated from stable hyperthyroidism by a 13 V-J signature model, with over 85% sensitivity and around 81% specificity obtained in cross-validation and 80%/75% obtained in testing.

Hyperthyroidism patients were newly diagnosed, had a disease duration of under 2 months, and were aged 18 to 65 years. Patients with uncontrolled infections, other autoimmune diseases, pregnancy or lactation were excluded. Diagnoses were based on clinical symptoms, serum thyroxine and TRAb, thyroid ultrasound and orbital computed tomography. Blood from progressor patients was collected at the time of first diagnosis with hyperthyroidism, before any ophthalmopathy symptoms had appeared. PBMCs were separated from under 12 ml of fresh peripheral blood using Ficoll-Paque density gradient centrifugation. Progressor patients were initially diagnosed with Graves' hyperthyroidism and developed ophthalmopathy during follow-up. Total RNA was extracted using Trizol reagent, and RNA quality was assessed on an Agilent 2100 Bioanalyzer. TCR beta CDR3 regions were amplified from RNA transcripts. A first-round RT-PCR of the TCR CDR3 used the HTBI primer set with the Qiagen OneStep RT-PCR kit. A second multiplex PCR round built the libraries, followed by size selection and purification. Sequencing of the libraries was done on an Illumina HiSeq2000 using paired-end 100 bp reads. As for how the authors treated the data: SOAPnuke was used to process the raw data, removing reads that contained adapters or uncalled bases, had a mean Phred below 15, or lacked an exact match to the constant primer or identifier. COPE v1.2.5 was used to merge high-quality paired reads, and clonotypes were defined as unique nucleotide sequences. Clonotypes were aligned to IMGT TRBV, TRBD and TRBJ reference segments using MiTCR v1.1. Only V-J combinations with frequency above 0.0001, covering 99% to 99.2% of repertoires, were analysed. The TCS score was defined as F50 (clonal expansion) divided by E x V (chaos), with BLOSUM62-based TCRdist calculated between CDR3 peptides within each V-J. Welch's t-statistics and random forest reduced fewer than 550 V-J features to some 14, which were used in a naive Bayes classifier (R e1071). The public reads were run again by TCRdb, first through fastp at Q25 and then through MiXCR, and only productive beta chains were kept. Here each entry gathers all rows of one CDR3 protein and keeps the most common genes and DNA. These V and J calls originate from TCRdb's pipeline instead of the authors' own analysis. The sample records around 250,000 distinct CDR3 sequences, more than 12% of which are singletons. The ten largest clones represent 13% of the sample.

This clonotype turned up a few times. No antigen is known for it. Qualities for individual bases were not recorded, and no much larger clone is one base off. Sequencing was carried out using blood. This sequence originates from a woman aged 35 to 49 with Graves' hyperthyroidism that later progressed to Graves' ophthalmopathy.

The DNA sequence is as follows: TGCGCCAGCAGCTTTGGAGGACCGCTCGCCGGGGAGCTGTTTTTT. Its translation reads: CASSFGGPLAGELFF. Here the chain combines TRBV5-1 and TRBJ2-2; TRBD2 is perhaps the D gene, given 5 matching bases. V and J are truncated by 2 bases and 6 bases respectively, leaving an intervening sequence of 14 bases. The CDR3, cysteine through phenylalanine, is 15 amino acids long. Of the read, only the CDR3 DNA is kept; its 45 bases are in frame from base 1. The germline V gene provides CDR1 SGHRS and CDR2 YFSETQ.